A selection of T cell receptor beta chains follows, all from one sample in a study of immune cell composition in non-small cell lung cancer. Profiling relied on immunoSEQ multiplex PCR, and the TCRdb table lists in-frame clones only, not all of them. Here the sample spans 2,500 to 3,500 clones, over 70% being singletons. Material: lung tumor tissue. Receptors originate from a human donor with non-small cell lung cancer. The conserved cysteine and the conserved F or W are not part of the CDR3 here. D genes are given only for firm matches.

V gene	D gene	J gene	CDR3 protein
TRBV11-3	TRBD1	TRBJ1-2	ASSPILGTGSNYGYT
TRBV5-1	-	TRBJ2-3	ASSRDLDRTNTQY
TRBV7-3	-	TRBJ2-2	ASSPRTDSAGELF
TRBV7-9	-	TRBJ2-5	ASERVSSGIQQETQY
TRBV5-1	TRBD2	TRBJ2-2	ASRSGLADTGELF
TRBV2	TRBD1	TRBJ2-4	ASSVQDRVGY
TRBV28	TRBD2	TRBJ2-1	ASSAGLAGVYNEQF
TRBV18	-	TRBJ2-5	ASSPLRETQY
TRBV9	-	TRBJ1-2	ASSVGAGGGGYT
TRBV7-6	TRBD2	TRBJ2-5	ASSLPQRGRYQETQY
TRBV23-1	TRBD2	TRBJ2-7	ASSQSPVTSRCYEQY
TRBV30	-	TRBJ1-2	AWREKGAYGYT
TRBV6-5	TRBD1	TRBJ2-7	ASSPGTALSYEQY
TRBV30	-	TRBJ2-7	AWQLSGDFYEQY
TRBV19	-	TRBJ1-1	ASSRGPEAF
TRBV7-2	TRBD1	TRBJ2-5	ASSLGQGETQY
TRBV6-6	TRBD2	TRBJ2-3	ASSWGGRTDTQY
TRBV6-5	-	TRBJ2-5	ASSLGDTVGETQY
TRBV27	TRBD2	TRBJ2-1	ASSSTSGSAVEQF
TRBV7-8	TRBD2	TRBJ2-1	ASSLLYGLAGKSSYNEQF
TRBV5-4	-	TRBJ2-1	ASSRRGLAGPGYNEQF
TRBV7-2	-	TRBJ1-2	ASSRTDGYGYT
TRBV7-9	-	TRBJ1-3	ASSHSMDRSSGNTIY
TRBV9	-	TRBJ2-7	ASSGLSSYEQY
TRBV28	-	TRBJ2-2	ASRQTISAGELF
TRBV9	-	TRBJ2-5	ASSVLGLNNEAQY
TRBV6-5	TRBD2	TRBJ2-7	ASRKLAGTYEQY
TRBV10-3	-	TRBJ2-3	AISALPTDTQY
TRBV2	-	TRBJ2-5	ASSYQETQY
TRBV7-2	TRBD2	TRBJ2-2	ASTFTGGAVGELF
TRBV4-3	TRBD2	TRBJ2-1	ASSPTSGNIDEQF
TRBV10-3	TRBD1	TRBJ2-3	AISESGGHTQY
TRBV18	-	TRBJ2-7	ASSLRDTRPTYEQY
TRBV19	-	TRBJ1-5	ASSTGRIDSNQPQH
TRBV19	TRBD2	TRBJ2-7	ASSLRSGLADSYEQY
TRBV29-1	TRBD1	TRBJ2-7	STQAGGAYEQY
TRBV7-6	TRBD1	TRBJ1-5	ASSYRDRQSNQPQH
TRBV28	-	TRBJ1-4	ASSPPGANEKLF
TRBV14	-	TRBJ1-3	ASSQARRSSGNTIY